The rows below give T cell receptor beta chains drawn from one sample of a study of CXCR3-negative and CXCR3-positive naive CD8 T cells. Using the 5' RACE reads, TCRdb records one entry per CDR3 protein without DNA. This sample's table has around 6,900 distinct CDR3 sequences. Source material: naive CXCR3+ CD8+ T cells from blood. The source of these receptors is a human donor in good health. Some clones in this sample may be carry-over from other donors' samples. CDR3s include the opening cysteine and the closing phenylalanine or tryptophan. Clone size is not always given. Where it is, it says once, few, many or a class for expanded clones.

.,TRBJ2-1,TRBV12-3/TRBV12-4,CASSLGGEQFF
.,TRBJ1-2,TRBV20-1,CSASTGNYGYTF
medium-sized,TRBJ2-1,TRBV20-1,CSASTNAGNEQFF
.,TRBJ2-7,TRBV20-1,CSAERTSGSYEQYF
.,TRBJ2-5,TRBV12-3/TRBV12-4,CASSYQETQYF
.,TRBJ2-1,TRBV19,CASSIFLAGDEQFF
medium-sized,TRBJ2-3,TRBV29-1,CSVNSGISTDTQYF
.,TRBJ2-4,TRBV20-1,CSASWTSQNIQYF
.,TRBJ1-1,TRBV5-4,CASRVVDPEAFF
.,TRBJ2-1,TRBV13,CSSSEGLADNEQFF
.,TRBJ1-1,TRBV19,CASRLIEEAFF
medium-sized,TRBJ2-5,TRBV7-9,CASSFLSETQYF
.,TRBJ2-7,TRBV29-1,CSVVADYEQYF
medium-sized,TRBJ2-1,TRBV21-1,CASAERGQDSSYNEQFF
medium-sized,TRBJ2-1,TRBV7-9,CASSPRDYEQFF
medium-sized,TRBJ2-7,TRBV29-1,CSVGGGEEYEQYF
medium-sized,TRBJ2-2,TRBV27,CASGRVPGELFF
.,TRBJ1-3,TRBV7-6,CASSLHGTDRNTIYF
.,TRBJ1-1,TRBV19,CASKKGSEAFF
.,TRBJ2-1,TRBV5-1,CASSLVSDNEQFF
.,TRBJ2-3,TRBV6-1,CASAPSGSPTDTQYF
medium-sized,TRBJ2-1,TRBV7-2,CASGLTREQFF
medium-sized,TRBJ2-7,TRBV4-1,CASSLVRDRADEQYF
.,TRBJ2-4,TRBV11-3,CASSLTGQGLTDIQYF
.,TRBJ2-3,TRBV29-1,CSVEGLESTDTQYF
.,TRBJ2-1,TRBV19,CASSTGTSGSSYNEQFF
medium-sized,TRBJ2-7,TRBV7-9,CASSLSYSGDEQYF
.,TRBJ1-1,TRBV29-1,CSGGEDTEAFF
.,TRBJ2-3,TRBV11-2,CASSDADNTDTQYF
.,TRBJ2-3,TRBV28,CASRERESVTDTQYF
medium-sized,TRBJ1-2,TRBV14,CASSHNGNRGSYGYTF